One sample yielded the 16 T cell receptor beta chains listed below, sequenced in a study of early T cells in non-severe SARS-CoV-2 infection. MiXCR, applied by TCRdb to the 5' RACE reads, yields one record per CDR3 protein. Of 100,000 to 150,000 distinct CDR3 sequences listed, under 15% are singletons. The sequencing sample was made of whole blood. The receptors shown here come from an adult who was a healthcare worker with PCR-confirmed SARS-CoV-2 infection or an uninfected control (not recorded which).

This clonotype was observed a handful of times. CDR3 coding DNA: TGTGCCAGCAGACGGGCCAGGAACACTGAAGCTTTCTTT. Translation: CASRRARNTEAFF. V is TRBV6-5 and J is TRBJ1-1; D is uncertain. The CDR3 runs to 13 residues. CDR1 MNHEY and CDR2 SVGAGI come from the germline V gene. The ends were cut back, 6 bases at V and 1 base at J, with 9 bases in the middle.

A few counts support this clonotype. V usage is TRBV13 and J usage is TRBJ1-2; D not certain. Germline loops: CDR1 PRHDT, CDR2 FYEKMQ (reference sequence). This CDR3 region has 16 residues. Trimming took off 7 bases at V and 2 bases at J, with 20 bases between the two ends. The CDR3 region is CASTNKRRARNYGYTF. CDR3 in DNA: TGTGCCAGCACCAACAAGAGGCGAGCCAGGAACTATGGCTACACCTTC.

This clonotype was detected only a few times. The chain couples TRBV7-8 to TRBJ2-6, with D uncertain. The germline V gene has CDR1 SGHVS and CDR2 FQNEAQ. The CDR3 extends over 15 amino acids. V was trimmed by 1 base and J by 0 bases, leaving 4 bases between them. CDR3 sequence (DNA): TGTGCCAGCAGCTTAGACCACTCTGGGGCCAACGTCCTGACTTTC. Translation gives CASSLDHSGANVLTF.

This clonotype has only a few counts. The rearrangement links TRBV5-5 to TRBJ1-1, with D unclear. Germline-derived CDR1 and CDR2 are SGHKS and YYEKEE (reference sequence). The CDR3 has 14 residues. Trimming removed 1 base from V and 5 bases from J, with 12 bases in between. The CDR3 sequence: CASSLLGLGTEAFF. As DNA, the CDR3 is TGTGCCAGCAGCTTGCTGGGCTTGGGGACTGAAGCTTTCTTT. Full variable domain (outside the CDR3, taken from reference TRBV5-5 and TRBJ1-1): DAGVTQSPTHLIKTRGQQVTLRCSPISGHKSVSWYQQVLGQGPQFIFQYYEKEERGRGNFPDRFSARQFPNYSSELNVNALLLGDSALYLCASSLLGLGTEAFFGQGTRLTVV.

The rearrangement uses TRBV9 and TRBJ2-2, with D uncertain. From germline, CDR1 is SGDLS and CDR2 YYNGEE. Trimming took off 3 bases at V and 3 bases at J, with 12 bases between the two ends. CDR3 length equals 15 residues. This CDR3 reads CASSGRAPDTGELFF. The CDR3 coding sequence is TGTGCCAGCAGCGGACGAGCCCCAGACACCGGGGAGCTGTTTTTT.

This clonotype turned up a few times. The V gene is TRBV7-8, the J gene TRBJ2-7; D remains ambiguous. CDR1 is SGHVS, CDR2 FQNEAQ, per germline. The CDR3 is 13 residues long. V dropped 7 bases and J dropped 0 bases, with 10 bases sitting between them. The CDR3 sequence is CASTLQGSYEQYF. The CDR3 DNA reads TGTGCCAGCACTCTACAAGGCTCCTACGAGCAGTACTTC.

The chain couples TRBV12-3 or TRBV12-4 to TRBJ1-1; D is ambiguous. The CDR3 runs to 12 residues. With 3 bases removed from V and 7 bases from J, the gap between germline ends came to 9 bases. In DNA form, the CDR3 reads TGTGCCAGCAGTTTCTCGATGGTTGAAGCTTTCTTT. It translates to CASSFSMVEAFF.

V is TRBV6-1 and J is TRBJ2-2; D unresolved. V lost 11 bases to trimming and J lost 0 bases, with 10 bases between them. Germline V gene sequence: CDR1 MNHNS, CDR2 SASEGT. This CDR3 is built from 13 residues. This CDR3 is CAGEDPNTGELFF. The CDR3 coding sequence is TGTGCCGGCGAAGACCCGAACACCGGGGAGCTGTTTTTT.

The chain recombines TRBV12-3 or TRBV12-4 with TRBJ2-5; D call uncertain. The CDR3 covers 14 residues. V was pared by 2 bases and J by 4 bases, with 11 bases between. CDR3 protein: CASSLTQTRETQYF. In nucleotides, the CDR3 is TGTGCCAGCAGTTTAACCCAGACGAGAGAGACCCAGTACTTC.

The chain combines TRBV20-1 with TRBJ2-2; 13 nucleotides agree with TRBD2. The germline gives CDR1 DFQATT, CDR2 SNEGSKA (reference sequence). This CDR3 spans 21 amino acids. J gave up 1 base and V 2 bases, and 16 bases lay outside the gene matches. The CDR3 spells CSARQETGTSGVFVNTGELFF. As DNA, the CDR3 is TGCAGTGCTAGACAAGAAACCGGGACTAGCGGGGTGTTCGTGAACACCGGGGAGCTGTTTTTT.

This clonotype was observed many times. The rearrangement uses TRBV6-1 and TRBJ2-3; TRBD1 or TRBD2 may be the D gene (5 bases each). Germline CDR1 and CDR2: MNHNS and SASEGT. The ends were cut back, 1 base at V and 2 bases at J, with 7 bases in the middle. The CDR3 spans 14 residues. This chain's CDR3 is CASSEGGNTDTQYF. In nucleotides, the CDR3 is TGTGCCAGCAGTGAAGGGGGGAACACAGATACGCAGTATTTT.

This chain joins TRBV5-4 and TRBJ1-2; tentatively, D is TRBD1 (5 bases). Germline V gives CDR1 SGHNT, CDR2 YYREEE (reference sequence). The V and J ends lost 4 bases and 5 bases respectively, with 9 bases between them. The CDR3 runs to 12 residues. The CDR3 spells CASSTDSYGYTF. The CDR3 region has the DNA TGTGCCAGCAGCACAGACAGTTATGGCTACACCTTC.

There are a few counts of this clonotype. This rearrangement joins TRBV7-9 to TRBJ2-3; maybe TRBD2 (6 bases). This CDR3 contains 15 residues. CDR1 and CDR2 from the germline V gene are SEHNR and FQNEAQ (reference sequence). Trimming took 4 bases from V and 6 from J, leaving 17 bases between them. This CDR3 reads CASSSSPSGEDTQYF. The CDR3 DNA follows: TGTGCCAGCAGCTCCTCCCCGTCGGGGGAGGATACGCAGTATTTT.

This clonotype was observed a handful of times. The chain has TRBV9 and TRBJ2-3; TRBD2 agrees at 8 bases. The germline gives CDR1 SGDLS, CDR2 YYNGEE. V lost 4 bases and J lost 5; bases outside the gene matches: 9. This CDR3 comprises 15 residues. CDR3 sequence (DNA): TGTGCCAGCAGCAATACCGGGACTAGGGGAGATACGCAGTATTTT. This translates into CASSNTGTRGDTQYF.

This clonotype was seen many times. The V gene is TRBV24-1, the J gene TRBJ2-3, with D perhaps given as TRBD1 or TRBD2 (5 bases each). The V gene lost 3 bases and the J gene lost 0 bases, with 9 bases spanning the gap. Germline CDR1 KGHDR, CDR2 SFDVKD. The CDR3 covers 15 residues. The CDR3 here is CATSDPGASTDTQYF. In DNA, the CDR3 is TGTGCCACCAGTGATCCCGGGGCTAGCACAGATACGCAGTATTTT.

A few counts support this clonotype. This sequence joins TRBV18 and TRBJ2-1; 8 bases are shared with TRBD2. J was trimmed by 7 bases and V by 5 bases; bases with no gene match: 4. This CDR3 contains 13 residues. Germline CDR1 reads KGHSH; CDR2 reads LQKENI. The CDR3, as DNA: TGTGCCAGCTCAGGGACTAGTCGAAATGAGCAGTTCTTC. This gives the protein CASSGTSRNEQFF.